One and the same sample provided the 24 T cell receptor beta chains below, sequenced in a study of OX40 agonist ivuxolimab in advanced cancers. Profiled with immunoSEQ multiplex PCR; TCRdb holds only in-frame clones, not every one. The sample records some 80,000 clones, more than 75% being singletons. The sample in question was CD4+ or CD8+ T cells sorted from blood, obtained in a trial of the OX40 agonist ivuxolimab. Receptors were obtained from an adult with an advanced solid tumor such as melanoma, head and neck, liver or kidney cancer.

The rearrangement links TRBV27 to TRBJ1-1; D is unresolved. CDR3 length: 12 amino acids. V lost 6 bases and J lost 4, with 9 bases in between. CDR1 is MNHEY, CDR2 SMNVEV, per germline (reference sequence). CDR3 in amino acids: CASSHRSTEAFF. Here the CDR3 DNA reads TGTGCCAGCAGCCACCGAAGCACTGAAGCTTTCTTT.

The CDR3 region is CASSFHLGGGNQPQHF. CDR3 nucleotides: TGTGCCAGTAGTTTTCACTTAGGGGGGGGCAATCAGCCCCAGCATTTT. The chain carries TRBV19 and TRBJ1-5; perhaps TRBD1 as D (6 bases). V lost 5 bases and J 2 bases, leaving 16 bases between the germline ends. Per germline, CDR1 LNHDA and CDR2 SQIVND (reference sequence). The CDR3 spans 16 residues.

This chain's CDR3 is CASSLGQGAGELFF. The DNA of the CDR3 is TGCGCCAGCAGCTTGGGACAGGGGGCCGGGGAGCTGTTTTTT. This rearrangement joins TRBV5-1 to TRBJ2-2, with 9 positions matching TRBD1. CDR3 size: 14 residues. The J segment lost 6 bases and the V segment lost 0 bases, leaving 0 bases of the junction unmatched. Germline CDR1 SGHRS, CDR2 YFSETQ.

This rearrangement joins TRBV5-4 to TRBJ1-6; D may be TRBD1 (5 bases). With 0 bases removed from V and 8 bases from J, the gap between germline ends came to 12 bases. The CDR3 consists of 15 residues. Germline V gene data show CDR1 as SGHNT and CDR2 as YYREEE (reference sequence). CDR3 in DNA: TGTGCCAGCAGCTTGGGTCCAGGGAAGGATTCACCCCTCCACTTT. Translating it yields CASSLGPGKDSPLHF.

Remarks on this clone: A read error may account for a junction end that differs from germline. This chain connects TRBV19 to TRBJ1-1, with a weak D call TRBD1 (6 bases). Germline V gives CDR1 LNHDA, CDR2 SQIVND (reference sequence). CDR3 size: 13 residues. The CDR3 DNA reads as TGTGCCAGTAGCATAGGGGGGAACACTGAAGCTTTCTTT. It yields the protein CASSIGGNTEAFF. Complete variable domain (other parts from reference TRBV19 and TRBJ1-1): DGGITQSPKYLFRKEGQNVTLSCEQNLNHDAMYWYRQDPGQGLRLIYYSQIVNDFQKGDIAEGYSVSREKKESFPLTVTSAQKNPTAFYLCASSIGGNTEAFFGQGTRLTVV.

This clone has only a few counts. The chain links TRBV7-8 to TRBJ1-2, with TRBD1 matching 10 bases. Germline trimming cut 8 bases from V and 3 bases from J; bases unmatched to any gene: 15. The germline V gene encodes CDR1 SGHVS and CDR2 FQNEAQ. This CDR3 contains 17 residues. The CDR3: CASAPLVGTGEHYGYTF. CDR3 DNA: TGTGCCAGCGCACCCCTCGTCGGGACAGGGGAACACTATGGCTACACCTTC.

This chain uses TRBV19 with TRBJ1-3; D remains ambiguous. Trimming left V 10 bases short and J 0 bases short, with 10 bases between. The CDR3 covers 13 residues. Germline CDR1 reads LNHDA; CDR2 reads SQIVND (reference sequence). The CDR3 spells CAISGRSGNTIYF. The CDR3 DNA reads TGTGCCATCTCCGGCCGCTCTGGAAACACCATATATTTT.

The sample holds a few counts of this clone. CDR3: CSATGGYEQYF. In DNA form, the CDR3 reads TGCAGCGCGACAGGGGGCTACGAGCAGTACTTC. The rearrangement uses TRBV29-1 and TRBJ2-7; 9 bases are shared with TRBD1. Germline V lookup: CDR1 SQVTM, CDR2 ANQGSEA. After removal of 7 bases from V and 3 bases from J, the junction contained 1 base not matched to a gene. CDR3 length equals 11 residues.

The rearrangement links TRBV7-9 to TRBJ2-2, with no clear D. The germline V gene has CDR1 SEHNR and CDR2 FQNEAQ (reference sequence). This CDR3 region has 13 residues. Trimming took off 0 bases at V and 4 bases at J, with 3 bases between the two ends. The CDR3 loop reads CASSLAITGELFF. CDR3 coding DNA: TGTGCCAGCAGCTTAGCGATCACCGGGGAGCTGTTTTTT.

V and J are TRBV19 and TRBJ2-7; 9 nucleotides match TRBD1. CDR1 is LNHDA and CDR2 is SQIVND in the germline V gene (reference sequence). The CDR3 loop spans 12 amino acids. V dropped 8 bases and J dropped 2; count of bases not matched to a gene: 1. CDR3 loop: CASGQGTYEQYF. CDR3 bases: TGTGCCAGTGGACAGGGGACCTACGAGCAGTACTTC. The whole variable domain, filled in from reference TRBV19 and TRBJ2-7, reads DGGITQSPKYLFRKEGQNVTLSCEQNLNHDAMYWYRQDPGQGLRLIYYSQIVNDFQKGDIAEGYSVSREKKESFPLTVTSAQKNPTAFYLCASGQGTYEQYFGPGTRLTVT.

This clone appeared a single time. The genes are TRBV6-6 and TRBJ1-1; D possibly corresponds to TRBD1 (5 bases). CDR1 is MNHNY, CDR2 SVGAGI, per germline (reference sequence). The CDR3 spans 16 residues. V shed 6 bases and J shed 1 base, with 18 bases lying between them. CDR3 coding DNA: TGTGCCAGCAGGACTCCTAGGGGAGTGGGGAACACTGAAGCTTTCTTT. This encodes CASRTPRGVGNTEAFF.

The chain joins TRBV18 to TRBJ1-2, with D tentatively TRBD1 (5 bases). The CDR3 is 13 residues long. Germline V gene data show CDR1 as KGHSH and CDR2 as LQKENI. V was shortened by 0 bases and J by 7 bases, with 9 bases between the two germline ends. In DNA, the CDR3 is TGTGCCAGCTCACCACCGGGGCAGCGTGGCTACACCTTC. Its translation: CASSPPGQRGYTF.

The chain employs TRBV19 and TRBJ2-7, with 8 positions matching TRBD1. The V gene's germline CDR1 is LNHDA and CDR2 SQIVND (reference sequence). The J segment lost 2 bases and the V segment lost 5 bases, leaving 8 bases of the junction unmatched. The CDR3 runs 15 residues. The CDR3 DNA follows: TGTGCCAGTAGTTTATCCGGGACAGGAGCCTACGAGCAGTACTTC. Translation gives CASSLSGTGAYEQYF.

This chain uses TRBV5-1 with TRBJ2-7, with a possible D match to TRBD2 (5 bases). Looked up from germline, CDR1 is SGHRS and CDR2 is YFSETQ. V shed 7 bases and J shed 1 base, with 15 bases lying between them. The CDR3 is 14 residues long. The CDR3 protein is CASYPGSQSYEQYF. The CDR3 region has the DNA TGCGCCAGCTACCCGGGGTCGCAGTCCTACGAGCAGTACTTC.

The chain is built from TRBV29-1 and TRBJ1-2, with 8 bases matching TRBD1. This CDR3 has 12 residues. Germline loops: CDR1 SQVTM, CDR2 ANQGSEA. V lost 6 bases to trimming and J lost 6 bases; unmatched junction nucleotides: 6. The CDR3, as DNA: TGCAGCGTCCTCGGACAGGGAGATGGCTACACCTTC. As protein: CSVLGQGDGYTF.

The chain couples TRBV7-6 to TRBJ1-4; 10 positions match TRBD1. The V segment lost 11 bases and the J segment 5 bases; nucleotides outside the gene matches: 5. The germline V gene encodes CDR1 SGHVS and CDR2 FNYEAQ. The length of the CDR3 is 13 residues. The CDR3 DNA follows: TGTGCCTGGACAGGGGGTGTAAATGAAAAACTGTTTTTT. It yields the protein CAWTGGVNEKLFF.

The chain recombines TRBV5-5 with TRBJ1-2; 7 nucleotides agree with TRBD1. The CDR3 extends over 14 amino acids. The germline CDR1 and CDR2 sequences are SGHKS and YYEKEE (reference sequence). J was trimmed by 2 bases and V by 4 bases; bases with no gene match: 5. The CDR3 loop is CASSLKTGNYGYTF. The CDR3 DNA reads TGTGCCAGCAGCCTTAAGACAGGGAACTATGGCTACACCTTC. The full variable domain, with the rest looked up from reference TRBV5-5 and TRBJ1-2, is DAGVTQSPTHLIKTRGQQVTLRCSPISGHKSVSWYQQVLGQGPQFIFQYYEKEERGRGNFPDRFSARQFPNYSSELNVNALLLGDSALYLCASSLKTGNYGYTFGSGTRLTVV.

The chain has TRBV13 and TRBJ2-7, with D possibly TRBD2 on 6 matching bases. V was pared by 5 bases and J by 7 bases, with 24 bases between. CDR3 size: 16 residues. Germline V gene data show CDR1 as PRHDT and CDR2 as FYEKMQ (reference sequence). The CDR3 reads CASSPSPKRVSGEQYF. For the CDR3, the DNA is TGTGCCAGCAGCCCCTCCCCGAAGCGGGTCTCGGGGGAGCAGTACTTC.

The rearrangement joins TRBV6-6 to TRBJ2-7, with a weak D call TRBD2 (5 bases). Per germline, CDR1 MNHNY and CDR2 SVGAGI (reference sequence). This CDR3 has 13 residues. V was trimmed by 8 bases and J by 0 bases, leaving 11 bases between them. CDR3: CASCREISYEQYF. The CDR3 region has the DNA TGTGCCAGCTGTAGGGAGATCTCCTACGAGCAGTACTTC.

V is TRBV4-3 and J is TRBJ1-3, with 7 bases identical to TRBD1. The length of the CDR3 is 15 residues. Germline lookup yields CDR1 LGHNA and CDR2 YSLEER. V was clipped by 3 bases and J by 0 bases; unmatched bases: 2. CDR3 nucleotides: TGCGCCAGCAGCCATTGGGACAGCTCTGGAAACACCATATATTTT. Encoded protein: CASSHWDSSGNTIYF.

The CDR3 is CAWTLAGGREQYF. In nucleotides, the CDR3 is TGTGCCTGGACCCTAGCAGGAGGGAGGGAGCAGTACTTC. This chain links TRBV30 with TRBJ2-7; D perhaps matches TRBD2 (6 bases). V was shortened by 4 bases and J by 7 bases, with 17 bases between the two germline ends. This CDR3 comprises 13 residues. Germline V lookup: CDR1 GTSNPN, CDR2 SVGIG (reference sequence).

The V gene is TRBV19, the J gene TRBJ2-5, with D uncertain. CDR3 size: 16 residues. V was clipped by 3 bases and J by 7 bases, with 21 bases between them. Per germline, CDR1 LNHDA and CDR2 SQIVND (reference sequence). The CDR3 is CASSINIWTPEGTQYF. CDR3 nucleotides: TGTGCCAGTAGTATTAATATTTGGACCCCAGAAGGGACCCAGTACTTC.

This chain uses TRBV6-1 with TRBJ1-1; 9 bases are shared with TRBD1. The germline CDR1 and CDR2 sequences are MNHNS and SASEGT. The CDR3 contains 14 residues. The junction had 3 bases not matched to a gene; V was cut back by 6 bases and J by 1 base. The CDR3 spells CASRMTGGNTEAFF. CDR3 in DNA: TGTGCCAGCAGGATGACAGGGGGGAACACTGAAGCTTTCTTT.

The chain couples TRBV7-2 to TRBJ2-5; D may be TRBD2 (6 bases). Germline V lookup: CDR1 SGHTA, CDR2 FQGNSA. The CDR3 length is 14 residues. V was pared by 3 bases and J by 2 bases, with 10 bases between. The CDR3 bases are TGTGCCAGCAGCTTTCAAGGAGGGCAAGAGACCCAGTACTTC. It specifies CASSFQGGQETQYF.